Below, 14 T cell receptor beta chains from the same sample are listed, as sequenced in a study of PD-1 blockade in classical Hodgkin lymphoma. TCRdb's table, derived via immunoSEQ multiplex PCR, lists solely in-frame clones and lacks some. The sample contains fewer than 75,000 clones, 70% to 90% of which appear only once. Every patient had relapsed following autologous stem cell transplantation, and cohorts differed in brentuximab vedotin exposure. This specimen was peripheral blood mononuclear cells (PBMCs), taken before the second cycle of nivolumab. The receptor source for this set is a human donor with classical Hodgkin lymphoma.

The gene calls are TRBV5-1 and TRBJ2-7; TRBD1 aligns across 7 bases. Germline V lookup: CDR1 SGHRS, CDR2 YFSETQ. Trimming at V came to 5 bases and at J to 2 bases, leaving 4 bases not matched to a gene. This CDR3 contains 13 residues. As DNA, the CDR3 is TGCGCCAGCAGGCAAGGGACAGCCTACGAGCAGTACTTC. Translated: CASRQGTAYEQYF.

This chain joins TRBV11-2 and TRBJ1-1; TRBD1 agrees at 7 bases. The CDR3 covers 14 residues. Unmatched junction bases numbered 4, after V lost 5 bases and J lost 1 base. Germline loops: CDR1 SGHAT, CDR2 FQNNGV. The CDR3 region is CASSTTGANTEAFF. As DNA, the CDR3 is TGTGCCAGCAGCACAACAGGGGCGAACACTGAAGCTTTCTTT.

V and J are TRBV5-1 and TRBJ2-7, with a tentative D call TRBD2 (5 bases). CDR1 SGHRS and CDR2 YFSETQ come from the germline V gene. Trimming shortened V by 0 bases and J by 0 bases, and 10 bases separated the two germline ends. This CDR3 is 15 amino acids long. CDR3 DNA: TGCGCCAGCAGCTTGGTGGTAGCGTCCTCCTACGAGCAGTACTTC. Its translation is CASSLVVASSYEQYF.

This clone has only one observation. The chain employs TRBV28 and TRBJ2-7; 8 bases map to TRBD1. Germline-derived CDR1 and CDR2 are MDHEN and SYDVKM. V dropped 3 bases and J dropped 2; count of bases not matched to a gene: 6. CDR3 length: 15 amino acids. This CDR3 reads CASSFPGQDAYEQYF. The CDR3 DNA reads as TGTGCCAGCAGTTTTCCGGGACAGGATGCCTACGAGCAGTACTTC.

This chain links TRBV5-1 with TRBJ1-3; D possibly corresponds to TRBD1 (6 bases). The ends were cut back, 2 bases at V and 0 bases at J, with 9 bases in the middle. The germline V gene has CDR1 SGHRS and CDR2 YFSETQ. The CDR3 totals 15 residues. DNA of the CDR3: TGCGCCAGCAGCTTCGGGGGCAGCTCTGGAAACACCATATATTTT. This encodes CASSFGGSSGNTIYF.

In DNA form, the CDR3 reads TGTGCCAGTAGTAGCGGACAGGGAGGGGGTCAGCCCCAGCATTTT. Translating it yields CASSSGQGGGQPQHF. V gene TRBV19 combines with J gene TRBJ1-5; TRBD1 agrees at 8 bases. Per the germline V gene, CDR1 is LNHDA and CDR2 is SQIVND (reference sequence). Unmatched junction bases numbered 8, after V lost 4 bases and J lost 6 bases. This CDR3 comprises 15 residues.

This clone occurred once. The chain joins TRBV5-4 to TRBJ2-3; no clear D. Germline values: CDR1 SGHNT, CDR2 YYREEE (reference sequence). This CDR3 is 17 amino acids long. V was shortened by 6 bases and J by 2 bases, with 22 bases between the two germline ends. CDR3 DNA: TGTGCCAGCACCGATCCCTTCCACGCGACGACCACAGATACGCAGTATTTT. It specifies CASTDPFHATTTDTQYF.

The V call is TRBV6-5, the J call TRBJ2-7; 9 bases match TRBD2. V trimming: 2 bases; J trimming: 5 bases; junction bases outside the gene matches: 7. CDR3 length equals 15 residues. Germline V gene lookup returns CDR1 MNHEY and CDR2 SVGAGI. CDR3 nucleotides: TGTGCCAGCAGTTACCTCCCGCGGGGGGGCCACGAGCAGTACTTC. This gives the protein CASSYLPRGGHEQYF.

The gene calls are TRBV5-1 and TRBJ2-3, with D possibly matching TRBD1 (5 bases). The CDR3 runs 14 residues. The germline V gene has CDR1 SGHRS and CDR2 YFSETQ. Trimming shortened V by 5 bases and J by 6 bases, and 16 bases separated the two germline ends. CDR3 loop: CASSSNSGSDTQYF. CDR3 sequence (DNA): TGCGCCAGCAGTTCGAATTCAGGGTCCGATACGCAGTATTTT. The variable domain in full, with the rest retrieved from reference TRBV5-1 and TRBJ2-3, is KAGVTQTPRYLIKTRGQQVTLSCSPISGHRSVSWYQQTPGQGLQFLFEYFSETQRNKGNFPGRFSGRQFSNSRSEMNVSTLELGDSALYLCASSSNSGSDTQYFGPGTRLTVL.

The CDR3 protein is CASSPPGGARGYTF. Here the CDR3 DNA reads TGTGCCAGCAGTCCTCCCGGGGGGGCTAGAGGCTACACCTTC. The chain combines TRBV6-5 with TRBJ1-2, with D perhaps matching TRBD1 (6 bases). V lost 5 bases to trimming and J lost 8 bases, with 18 bases between them. This CDR3 region has 14 residues. CDR1 is MNHEY and CDR2 is SVGAGI in the germline V gene.

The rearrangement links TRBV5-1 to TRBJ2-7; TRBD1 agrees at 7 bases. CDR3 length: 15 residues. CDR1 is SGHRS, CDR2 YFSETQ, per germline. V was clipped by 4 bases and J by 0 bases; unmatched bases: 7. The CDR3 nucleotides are TGCGCCAGCAGCCTCACCGGGACAGACTCCTACGAGCAGTACTTC. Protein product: CASSLTGTDSYEQYF.

CDR3 in amino acids: CASSEAGNTEAFF. Here the CDR3 DNA reads TGTGCCAGCAGCGAAGCAGGGAACACTGAAGCTTTCTTT. The chain joins TRBV11-1 to TRBJ1-1; unclear D gene. V dropped 5 bases and J dropped 1 base, with 8 bases sitting between them. There are 13 residues in the CDR3. Germline V gives CDR1 SGHAT, CDR2 FQDESV (reference sequence).

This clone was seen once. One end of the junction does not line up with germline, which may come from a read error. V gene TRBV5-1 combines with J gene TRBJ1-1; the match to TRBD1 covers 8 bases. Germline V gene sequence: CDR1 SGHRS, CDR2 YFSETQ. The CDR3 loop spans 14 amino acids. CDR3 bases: TGCGTCAGCAGCCTCACAGGGGGGAACACTGAAGCTTTCTTT. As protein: CVSSLTGGNTEAFF.

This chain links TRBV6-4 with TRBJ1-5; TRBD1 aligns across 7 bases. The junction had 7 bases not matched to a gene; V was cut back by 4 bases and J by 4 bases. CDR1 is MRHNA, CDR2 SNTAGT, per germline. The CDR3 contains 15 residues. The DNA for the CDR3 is TGTGCCAGCAGTGCGGAGACAGGGACTAATCAGCCCCAGCATTTT. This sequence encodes CASSAETGTNQPQHF.